Reported below is one T cell receptor beta chain. No antigen is known for it. Time point denoted: pre-sensitization, week 0. Specified treatment: therapeutic diphenylcyclopropenone sensitization with weekly scalp DPC. Germline values: CDR1 GTSNPN, CDR2 SVGIG (reference sequence). The CDR3 consists of 12 residues. Trimming shortened V by 3 bases and J by 4 bases, and 10 bases separated the two germline ends. MiXCR was run by TCRdb on the RACE reads, yielding one entry per CDR3 protein. The sample yields about 98,000 distinct CDR3 sequences, 11% seen once. This entry belongs to a study of human T cells and chemical hapten exposure. Study-level information: Per-sample TCR yields varied mainly from small pooled library volume differences. Whole-study results and caveats: PT1 expanded TCR numbers rose with patch test score. Since the donors had alopecia, their immune response may not be the same as that of healthy people.

The chain uses TRBV30 and TRBJ2-7; possible D gene TRBD1, 6 bases. The source was whole blood, collected in connection with sensitization to the hapten diphenylcyclopropenone (DPC). This clonotype was obtained from a woman aged 60-75 years with alopecia areata. Some clones in this sample may be carry-over from other donors' samples. CDR3 in DNA: TGTGCCTGGAGGAGGACAGCTTACGAGCAGTACTTC. It codes for CAWRRTAYEQYF.